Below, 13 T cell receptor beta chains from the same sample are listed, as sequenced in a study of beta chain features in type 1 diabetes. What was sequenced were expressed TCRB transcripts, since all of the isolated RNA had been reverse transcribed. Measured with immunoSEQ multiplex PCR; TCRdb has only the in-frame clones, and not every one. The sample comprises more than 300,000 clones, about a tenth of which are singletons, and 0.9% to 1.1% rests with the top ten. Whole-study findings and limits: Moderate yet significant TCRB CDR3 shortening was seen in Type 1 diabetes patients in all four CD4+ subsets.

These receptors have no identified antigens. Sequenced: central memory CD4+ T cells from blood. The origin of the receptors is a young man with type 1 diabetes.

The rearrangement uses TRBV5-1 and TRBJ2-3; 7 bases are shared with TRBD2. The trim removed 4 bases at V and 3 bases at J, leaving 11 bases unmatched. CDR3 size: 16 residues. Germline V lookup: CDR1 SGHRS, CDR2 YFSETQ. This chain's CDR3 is CASSPEPGGRTDTQYF. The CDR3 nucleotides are TGCGCCAGCAGCCCCGAGCCCGGGGGGAGGACAGATACGCAGTATTTT.

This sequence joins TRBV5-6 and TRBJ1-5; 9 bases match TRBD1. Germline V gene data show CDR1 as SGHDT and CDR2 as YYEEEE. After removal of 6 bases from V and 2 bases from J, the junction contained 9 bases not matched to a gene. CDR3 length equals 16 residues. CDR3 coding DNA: TGTGCCAGCACCCTGGGACAGGGAGTAGGCAATCAGCCCCAGCATTTT. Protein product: CASTLGQGVGNQPQHF.

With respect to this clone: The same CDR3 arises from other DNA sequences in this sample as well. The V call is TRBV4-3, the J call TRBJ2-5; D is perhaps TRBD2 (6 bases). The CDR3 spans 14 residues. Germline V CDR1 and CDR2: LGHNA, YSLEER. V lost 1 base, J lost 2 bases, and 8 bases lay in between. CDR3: CASSQGAGQETQYF. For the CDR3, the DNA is TGCGCCAGCAGCCAAGGAGCGGGTCAAGAGACCCAGTACTTC.

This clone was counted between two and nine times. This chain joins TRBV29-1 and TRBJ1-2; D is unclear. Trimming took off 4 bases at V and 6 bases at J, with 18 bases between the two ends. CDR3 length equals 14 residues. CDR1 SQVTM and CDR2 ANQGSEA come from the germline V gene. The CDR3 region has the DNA TGCAGCGTTGGTCATTATCTGGGAGTGGATGGCTACACCTTC. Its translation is CSVGHYLGVDGYTF.

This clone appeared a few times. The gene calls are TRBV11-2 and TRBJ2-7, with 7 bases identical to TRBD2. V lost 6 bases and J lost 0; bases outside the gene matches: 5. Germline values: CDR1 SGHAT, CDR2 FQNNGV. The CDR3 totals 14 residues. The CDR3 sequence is CASRRGWSSYEQYF. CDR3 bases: TGTGCCAGCAGGCGGGGGTGGAGCTCCTACGAGCAGTACTTC.

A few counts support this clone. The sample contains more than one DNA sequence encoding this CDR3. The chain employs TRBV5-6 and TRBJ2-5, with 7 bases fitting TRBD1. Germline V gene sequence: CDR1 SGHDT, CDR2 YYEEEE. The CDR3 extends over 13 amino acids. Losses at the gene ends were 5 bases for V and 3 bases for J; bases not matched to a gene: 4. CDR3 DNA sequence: TGTGCCAGCAGTTCCGGGACAGAAGAGACCCAGTACTTC. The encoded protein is CASSSGTEETQYF.

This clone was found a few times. The CDR3 loop is CASSPPSLYGYTF. For the CDR3, the DNA is TGTGCCAGCTCCCCTCCCAGTCTCTATGGCTACACCTTC. The J gene is TRBJ1-2, the V gene TRBV18; D is ambiguous. The V end lost 6 bases, the J end lost 4 bases, and 12 bases lay between the germline ends. Germline CDR1 and CDR2: KGHSH and LQKENI. The CDR3 is 13 amino acids.

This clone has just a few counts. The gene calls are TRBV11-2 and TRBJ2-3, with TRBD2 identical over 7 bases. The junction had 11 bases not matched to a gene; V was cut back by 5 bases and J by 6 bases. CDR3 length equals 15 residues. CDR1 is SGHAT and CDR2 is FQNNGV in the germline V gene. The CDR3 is CASSHPSGRVDTQYF. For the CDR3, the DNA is TGTGCCAGCAGCCACCCTAGCGGCAGGGTCGATACGCAGTATTTT. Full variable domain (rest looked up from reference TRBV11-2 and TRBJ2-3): EAGVAQSPRYKIIEKRQSVAFWCNPISGHATLYWYQQILGQGPKLLIQFQNNGVVDDSQLPKDRFSAERLKGVDSTLKIQPAKLEDSAVYLCASSHPSGRVDTQYFGPGTRLTVL.

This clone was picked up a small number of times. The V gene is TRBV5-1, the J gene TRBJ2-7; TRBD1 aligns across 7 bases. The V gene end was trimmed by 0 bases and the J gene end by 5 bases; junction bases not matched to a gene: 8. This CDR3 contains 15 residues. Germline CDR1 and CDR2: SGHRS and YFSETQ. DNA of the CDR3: TGCGCCAGCAGCTTGGCCGTAGGGGGCGGGCACGAGCAGTACTTC. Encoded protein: CASSLAVGGGHEQYF.

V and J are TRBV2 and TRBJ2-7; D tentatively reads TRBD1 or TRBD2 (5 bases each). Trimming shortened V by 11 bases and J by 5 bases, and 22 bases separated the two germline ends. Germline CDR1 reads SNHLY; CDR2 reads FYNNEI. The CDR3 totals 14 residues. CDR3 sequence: CADSTQGRENEQYF. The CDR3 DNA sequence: TGTGCCGACAGCACCCAGGGACGAGAAAACGAGCAGTACTTC.

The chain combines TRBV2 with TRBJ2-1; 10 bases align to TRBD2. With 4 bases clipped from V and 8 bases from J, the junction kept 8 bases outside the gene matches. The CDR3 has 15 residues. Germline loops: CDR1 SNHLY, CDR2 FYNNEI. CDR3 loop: CASSAESSGGDEQFF. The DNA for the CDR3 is TGTGCCAGCAGTGCGGAGTCTAGCGGGGGTGATGAGCAGTTCTTC.

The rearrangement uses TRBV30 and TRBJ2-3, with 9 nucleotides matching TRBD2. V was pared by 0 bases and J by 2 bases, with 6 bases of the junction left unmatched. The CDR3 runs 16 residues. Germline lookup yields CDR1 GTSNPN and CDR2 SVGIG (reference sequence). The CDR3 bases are TGTGCCTGGAGTGTGGGGACTAGCATCGTCACAGATACGCAGTATTTT. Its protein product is CAWSVGTSIVTDTQYF.

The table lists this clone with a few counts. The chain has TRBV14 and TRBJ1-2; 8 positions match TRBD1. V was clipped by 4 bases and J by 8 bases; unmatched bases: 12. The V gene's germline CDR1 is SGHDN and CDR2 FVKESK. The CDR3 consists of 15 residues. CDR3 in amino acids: CASSPQRTGSGGYTF. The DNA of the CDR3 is TGTGCCAGCAGCCCACAACGGACAGGGTCCGGCGGCTACACCTTC.